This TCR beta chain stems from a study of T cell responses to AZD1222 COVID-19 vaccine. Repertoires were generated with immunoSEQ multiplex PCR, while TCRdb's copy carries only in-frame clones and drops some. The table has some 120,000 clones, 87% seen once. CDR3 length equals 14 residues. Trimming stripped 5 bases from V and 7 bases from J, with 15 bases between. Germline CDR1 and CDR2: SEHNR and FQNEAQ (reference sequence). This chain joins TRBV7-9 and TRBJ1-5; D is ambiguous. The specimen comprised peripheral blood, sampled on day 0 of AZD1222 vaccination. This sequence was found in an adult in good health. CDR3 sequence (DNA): TGTGCCAGCAGCCGTGTCGAAATGGGGCAGCCCCAGCATTTT. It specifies CASSRVEMGQPQHF.